This entry is about one TCR beta chain. The antigen remains undetermined. This sample is part of a study of blood T cells in healthy people across ages. Findings and caveats of the study: A greater number of naive CD4+ cells and higher diversity distinguished long-lived donors from aged donors. Calculation of diversity from one million T cells yielded estimates considered to be underestimates.

A J-beta primer mix and a sample-barcoded 5' primer were used in a second PCR of roughly 6 to 11 cycles. TCRdb re-called the 5' RACE reads through MiXCR, storing one row per CDR3 protein. The profile shows 1.5 million to 2 million distinct CDR3 sequences, roughly 27% of them singletons. V was trimmed by 5 bases and J by 5 bases, leaving 20 bases between them. The germline V gene encodes CDR1 SGHTA and CDR2 FQGNSA. The CDR3 extends over 16 amino acids. Caucasian, healthy and from Russia, the donors were aged between 6 and 90. Per-sample yields of isolated PBMCs were at least 7 million. The material sequenced was blood. This chain joins TRBV7-2 and TRBJ2-3, with a weak D call TRBD1 (6 bases). The receptor's source is a woman aged 25 to 39 in good health. The CDR3 DNA follows: TGTGCCAGCAGCCCACAAGGGGGAGCGGCTCTAGATACGCAGTATTTT. Translated: CASSPQGGAALDTQYF.